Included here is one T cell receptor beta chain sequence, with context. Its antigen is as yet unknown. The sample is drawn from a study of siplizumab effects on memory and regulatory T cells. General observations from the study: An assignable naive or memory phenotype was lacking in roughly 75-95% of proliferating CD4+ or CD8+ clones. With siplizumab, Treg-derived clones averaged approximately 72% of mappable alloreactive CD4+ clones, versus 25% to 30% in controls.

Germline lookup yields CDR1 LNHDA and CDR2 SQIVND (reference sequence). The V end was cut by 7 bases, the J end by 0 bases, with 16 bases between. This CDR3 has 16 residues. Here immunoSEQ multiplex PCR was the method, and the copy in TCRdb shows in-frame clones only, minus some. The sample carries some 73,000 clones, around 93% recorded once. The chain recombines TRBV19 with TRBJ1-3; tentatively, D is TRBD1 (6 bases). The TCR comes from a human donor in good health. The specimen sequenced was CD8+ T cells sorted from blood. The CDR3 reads CASTPGTMTSGNTIYF. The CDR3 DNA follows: TGTGCCAGTACCCCCGGGACAATGACCTCTGGAAACACCATATATTTT.